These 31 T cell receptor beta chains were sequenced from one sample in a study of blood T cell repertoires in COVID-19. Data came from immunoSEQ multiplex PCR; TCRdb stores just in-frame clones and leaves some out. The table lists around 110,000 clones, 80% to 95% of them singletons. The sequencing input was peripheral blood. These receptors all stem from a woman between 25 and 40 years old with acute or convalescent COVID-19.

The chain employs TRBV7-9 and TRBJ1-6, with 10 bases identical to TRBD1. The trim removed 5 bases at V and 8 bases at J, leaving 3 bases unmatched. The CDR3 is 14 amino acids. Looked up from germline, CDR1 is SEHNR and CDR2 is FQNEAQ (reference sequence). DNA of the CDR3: TGTGCCAGCAGCCGGGACAGGGGTGATTCACCCCTCCACTTT. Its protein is CASSRDRGDSPLHF.

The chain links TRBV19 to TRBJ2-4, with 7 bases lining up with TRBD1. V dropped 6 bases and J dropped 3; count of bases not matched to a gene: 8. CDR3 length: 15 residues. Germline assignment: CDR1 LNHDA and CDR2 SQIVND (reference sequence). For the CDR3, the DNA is TGTGCCAGTAGGACAGGGATATGGGACAAAAACATTCAGTACTTC. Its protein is CASRTGIWDKNIQYF. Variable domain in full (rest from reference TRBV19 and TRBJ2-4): DGGITQSPKYLFRKEGQNVTLSCEQNLNHDAMYWYRQDPGQGLRLIYYSQIVNDFQKGDIAEGYSVSREKKESFPLTVTSAQKNPTAFYLCASRTGIWDKNIQYFGAGTRLSVL.

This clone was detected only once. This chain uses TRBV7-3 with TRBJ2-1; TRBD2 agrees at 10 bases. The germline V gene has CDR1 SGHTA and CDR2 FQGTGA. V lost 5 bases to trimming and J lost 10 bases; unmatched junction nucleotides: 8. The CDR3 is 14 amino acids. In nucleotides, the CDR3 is TGTGCCAGCAGCCCCACCCGGACTAGCGGAGAGCAGTTCTTC. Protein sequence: CASSPTRTSGEQFF.

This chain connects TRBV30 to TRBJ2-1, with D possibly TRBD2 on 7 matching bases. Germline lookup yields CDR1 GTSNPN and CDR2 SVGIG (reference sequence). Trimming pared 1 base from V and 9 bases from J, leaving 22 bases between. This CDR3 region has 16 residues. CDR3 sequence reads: CAWSGTGRGLGSEQFF. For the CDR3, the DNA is TGTGCCTGGAGTGGGACTGGGCGGGGGCTCGGGAGTGAGCAGTTCTTC.

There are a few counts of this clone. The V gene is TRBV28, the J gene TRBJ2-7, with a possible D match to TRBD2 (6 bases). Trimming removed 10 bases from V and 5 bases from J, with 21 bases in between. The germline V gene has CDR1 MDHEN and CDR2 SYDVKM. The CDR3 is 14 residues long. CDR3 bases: TGTGCCATCCTGGGACTGGACGTTAACGACGAGCAGTACTTC. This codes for CAILGLDVNDEQYF.

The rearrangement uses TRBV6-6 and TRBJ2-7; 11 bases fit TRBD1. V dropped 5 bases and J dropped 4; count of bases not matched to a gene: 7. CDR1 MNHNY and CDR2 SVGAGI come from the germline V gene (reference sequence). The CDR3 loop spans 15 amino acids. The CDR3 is CASSTPGQGEYEQYF. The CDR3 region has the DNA TGTGCCAGCAGTACGCCGGGACAGGGGGAGTACGAGCAGTACTTC.

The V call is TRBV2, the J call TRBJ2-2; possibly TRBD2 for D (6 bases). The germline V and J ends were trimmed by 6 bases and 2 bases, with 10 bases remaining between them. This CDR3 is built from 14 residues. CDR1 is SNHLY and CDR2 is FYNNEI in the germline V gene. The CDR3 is CASRRDSNTGELFF. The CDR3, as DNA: TGTGCCAGCAGACGGGACTCTAACACCGGGGAGCTGTTTTTT.

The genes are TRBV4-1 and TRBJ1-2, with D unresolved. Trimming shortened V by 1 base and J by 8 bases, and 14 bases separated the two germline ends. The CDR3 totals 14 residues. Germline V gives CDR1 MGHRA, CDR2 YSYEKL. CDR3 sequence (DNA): TGCGCCAGCAGCCAAGCTCCGGAACAGCAAGGCTACACCTTC. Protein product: CASSQAPEQQGYTF.

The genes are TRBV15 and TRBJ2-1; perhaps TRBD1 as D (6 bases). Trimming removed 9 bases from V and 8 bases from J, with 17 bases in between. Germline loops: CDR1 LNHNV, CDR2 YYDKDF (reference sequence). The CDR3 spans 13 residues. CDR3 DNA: TGTGCCACTACGGAGGACAGACGTCATGAGCAGTTCTTC. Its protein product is CATTEDRRHEQFF.

Here the CDR3 reads CASSHLGATGSEKLFF. The CDR3 DNA sequence: TGTGCCAGCAGCCACTTGGGCGCGACAGGGAGCGAAAAACTGTTTTTT. The V call is TRBV27, the J call TRBJ1-4, with TRBD1 identical over 7 bases. The CDR3 is 16 amino acids. Germline CDR1 and CDR2: MNHEY and SMNVEV (reference sequence). V lost 6 bases, J lost 8 bases, and 15 bases stayed unmatched.

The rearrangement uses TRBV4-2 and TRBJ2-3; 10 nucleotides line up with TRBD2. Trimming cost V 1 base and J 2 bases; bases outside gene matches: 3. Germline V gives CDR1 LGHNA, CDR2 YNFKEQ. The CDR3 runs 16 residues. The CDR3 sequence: CASSQVTSGSTDTQYF. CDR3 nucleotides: TGTGCCAGCAGCCAAGTGACTAGCGGGTCCACAGATACGCAGTATTTT.

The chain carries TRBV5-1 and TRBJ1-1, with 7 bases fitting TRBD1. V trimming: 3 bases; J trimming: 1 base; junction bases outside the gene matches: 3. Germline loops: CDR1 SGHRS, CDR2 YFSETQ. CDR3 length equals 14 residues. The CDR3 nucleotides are TGCGCCAGCAGCTCGGGACAGCCGAACACTGAAGCTTTCTTT. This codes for CASSSGQPNTEAFF. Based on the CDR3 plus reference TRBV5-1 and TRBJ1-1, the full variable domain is KAGVTQTPRYLIKTRGQQVTLSCSPISGHRSVSWYQQTPGQGLQFLFEYFSETQRNKGNFPGRFSGRQFSNSRSEMNVSTLELGDSALYLCASSSGQPNTEAFFGQGTRLTVV.

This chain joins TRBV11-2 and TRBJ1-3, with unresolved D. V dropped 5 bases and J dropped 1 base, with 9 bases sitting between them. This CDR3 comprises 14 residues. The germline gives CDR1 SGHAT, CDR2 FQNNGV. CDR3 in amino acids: CASSNDMSGNTIYF. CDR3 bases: TGTGCCAGCAGCAACGACATGTCTGGAAACACCATATATTTT.

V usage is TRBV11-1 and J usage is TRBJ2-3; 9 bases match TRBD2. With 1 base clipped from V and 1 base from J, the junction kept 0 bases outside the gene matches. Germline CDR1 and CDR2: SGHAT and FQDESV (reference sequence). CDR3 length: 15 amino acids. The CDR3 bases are TGTGCCAGCAGCTTAGGGACTAGCGGCACAGATACGCAGTATTTT. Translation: CASSLGTSGTDTQYF.

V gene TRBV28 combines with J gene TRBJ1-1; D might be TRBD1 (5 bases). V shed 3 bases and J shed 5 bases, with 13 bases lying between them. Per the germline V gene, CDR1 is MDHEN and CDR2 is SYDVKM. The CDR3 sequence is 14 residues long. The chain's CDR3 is CASSFLGGVTEAFF. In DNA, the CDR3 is TGTGCCAGCAGTTTCCTAGGAGGGGTTACTGAAGCTTTCTTT. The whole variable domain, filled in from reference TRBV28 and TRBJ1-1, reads DVKVTQSSRYLVKRTGEKVFLECVQDMDHENMFWYRQDPGLGLRLIYFSYDVKMKEKGDIPEGYSVSREKKERFSLILESASTNQTSMYLCASSFLGGVTEAFFGQGTRLTVV.

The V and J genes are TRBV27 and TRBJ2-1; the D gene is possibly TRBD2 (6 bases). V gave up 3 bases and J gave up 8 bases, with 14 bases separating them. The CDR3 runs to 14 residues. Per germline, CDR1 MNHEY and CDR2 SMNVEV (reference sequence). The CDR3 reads CASSLYLGLDEQFF. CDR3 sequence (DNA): TGTGCCAGCAGTTTGTATCTGGGACTCGATGAGCAGTTCTTC.

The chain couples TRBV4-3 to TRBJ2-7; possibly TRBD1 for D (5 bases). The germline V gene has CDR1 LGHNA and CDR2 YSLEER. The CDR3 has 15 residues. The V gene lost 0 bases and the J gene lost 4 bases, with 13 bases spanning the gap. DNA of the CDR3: TGCGCCAGCAGCCAAGATTTAGGGGCCATATACGAGCAGTACTTC. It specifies CASSQDLGAIYEQYF.

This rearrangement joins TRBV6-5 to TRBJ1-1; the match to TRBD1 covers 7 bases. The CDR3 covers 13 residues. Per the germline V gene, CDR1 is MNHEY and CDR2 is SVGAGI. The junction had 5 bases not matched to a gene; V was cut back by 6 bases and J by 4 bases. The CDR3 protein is CASRSTGSTEAFF. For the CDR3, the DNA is TGTGCCAGCAGATCGACAGGGAGCACTGAAGCTTTCTTT.

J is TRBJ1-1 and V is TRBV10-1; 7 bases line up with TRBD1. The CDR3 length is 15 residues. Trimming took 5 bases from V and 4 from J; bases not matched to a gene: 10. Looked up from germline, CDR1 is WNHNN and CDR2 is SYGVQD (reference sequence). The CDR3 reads CASSHRGRGSTEAFF. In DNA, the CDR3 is TGCGCCAGCAGTCACAGGGGCCGGGGTTCCACTGAAGCTTTCTTT.

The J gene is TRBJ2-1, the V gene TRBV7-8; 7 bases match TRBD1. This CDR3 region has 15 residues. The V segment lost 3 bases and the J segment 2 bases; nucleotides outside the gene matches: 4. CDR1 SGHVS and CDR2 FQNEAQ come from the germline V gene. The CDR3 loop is CASSFRDSTYNEQFF. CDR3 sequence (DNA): TGTGCCAGCAGCTTTCGGGACAGCACCTACAATGAGCAGTTCTTC.

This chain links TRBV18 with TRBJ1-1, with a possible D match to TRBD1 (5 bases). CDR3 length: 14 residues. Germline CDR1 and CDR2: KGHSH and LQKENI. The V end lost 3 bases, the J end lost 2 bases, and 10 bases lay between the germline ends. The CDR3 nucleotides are TGTGCCAGCTCACCTCCGACAGTAAACACTGAAGCTTTCTTT. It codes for CASSPPTVNTEAFF.

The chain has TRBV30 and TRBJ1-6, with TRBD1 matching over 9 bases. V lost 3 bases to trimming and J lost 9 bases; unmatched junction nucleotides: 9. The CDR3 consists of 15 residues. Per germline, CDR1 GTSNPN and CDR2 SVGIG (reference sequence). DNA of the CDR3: TGTGCCTGGAGCTTCGCCGGGACAGGGTTTTCACCCCTCCACTTT. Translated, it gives CAWSFAGTGFSPLHF.

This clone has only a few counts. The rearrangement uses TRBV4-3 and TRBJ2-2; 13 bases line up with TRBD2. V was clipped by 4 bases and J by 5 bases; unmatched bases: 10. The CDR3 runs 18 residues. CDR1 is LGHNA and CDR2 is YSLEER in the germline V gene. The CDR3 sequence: CASSRGLAGVSGTGELFF. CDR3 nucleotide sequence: TGCGCCAGCAGCCGCGGACTAGCGGGAGTTTCTGGAACCGGGGAGCTGTTTTTT.

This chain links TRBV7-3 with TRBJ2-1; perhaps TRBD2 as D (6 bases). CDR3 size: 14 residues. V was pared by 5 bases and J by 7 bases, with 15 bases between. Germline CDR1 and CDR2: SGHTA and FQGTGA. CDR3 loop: CASSPPGSVNEQFF. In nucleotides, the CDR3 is TGTGCCAGCAGCCCACCCGGGAGTGTGAATGAGCAGTTCTTC.

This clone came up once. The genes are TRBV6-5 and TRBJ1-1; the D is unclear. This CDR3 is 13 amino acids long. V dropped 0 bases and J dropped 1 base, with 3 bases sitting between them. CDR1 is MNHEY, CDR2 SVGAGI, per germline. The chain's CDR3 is CASSYSRNTEAFF. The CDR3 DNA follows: TGTGCCAGCAGTTACTCGAGGAACACTGAAGCTTTCTTT.

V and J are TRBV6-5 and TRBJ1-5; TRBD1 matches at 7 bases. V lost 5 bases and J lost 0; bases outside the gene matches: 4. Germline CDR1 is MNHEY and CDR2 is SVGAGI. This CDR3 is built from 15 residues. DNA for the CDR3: TGTGCCAGCAGTCGGGACAGCCATAGCAATCAGCCCCAGCATTTT. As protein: CASSRDSHSNQPQHF.

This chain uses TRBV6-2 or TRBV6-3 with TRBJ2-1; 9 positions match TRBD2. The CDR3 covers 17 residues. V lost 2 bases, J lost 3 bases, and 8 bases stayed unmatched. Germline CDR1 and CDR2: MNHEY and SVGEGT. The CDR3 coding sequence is TGTGCCAGCAGTTACACACTTCGGACTAGCGTCTACAATGAGCAGTTCTTC. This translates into CASSYTLRTSVYNEQFF.

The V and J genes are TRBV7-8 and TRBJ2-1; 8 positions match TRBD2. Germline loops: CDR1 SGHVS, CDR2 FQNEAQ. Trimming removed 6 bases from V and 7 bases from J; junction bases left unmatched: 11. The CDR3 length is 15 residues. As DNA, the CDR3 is TGTGCCAGCAGTCGGACGGCCGGGGGGGGTAATGAGCAGTTCTTC. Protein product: CASSRTAGGGNEQFF.

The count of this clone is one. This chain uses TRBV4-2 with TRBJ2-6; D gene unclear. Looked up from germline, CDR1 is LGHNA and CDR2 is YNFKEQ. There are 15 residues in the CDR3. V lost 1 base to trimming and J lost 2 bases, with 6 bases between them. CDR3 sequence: CASSQARTGANVLTF. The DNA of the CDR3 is TGTGCCAGCAGCCAAGCCAGGACTGGGGCCAACGTCCTGACTTTC.

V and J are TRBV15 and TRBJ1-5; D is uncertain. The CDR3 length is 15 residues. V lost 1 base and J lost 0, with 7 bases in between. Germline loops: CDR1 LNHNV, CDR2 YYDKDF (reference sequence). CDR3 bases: TGTGCCACCAGCAGAGTCATAGATAGCAATCAGCCCCAGCATTTT. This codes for CATSRVIDSNQPQHF.

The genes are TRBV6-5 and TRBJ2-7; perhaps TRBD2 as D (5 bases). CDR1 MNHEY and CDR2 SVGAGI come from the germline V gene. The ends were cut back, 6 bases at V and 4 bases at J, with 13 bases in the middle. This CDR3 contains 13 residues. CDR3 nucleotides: TGTGCCAGCAGGGGGAGCAGCCGATACGAGCAGTACTTC. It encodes CASRGSSRYEQYF.